Below, 15 T cell receptor beta chains from the same sample are listed, as sequenced in a study of OX40 agonist ivuxolimab in advanced cancers. Assay: immunoSEQ multiplex PCR; the TCRdb copy retains only in-frame clones and omits some. Here the sample spans about 73,000 clones, 80% to 95% being singletons. The sequencing used CD4+ or CD8+ T cells sorted from blood, collected in a trial of the OX40 agonist ivuxolimab. These receptors were collected from an adult with an advanced solid tumor such as melanoma, head and neck, liver or kidney cancer.

This clone was picked up one time. In DNA form, the CDR3 reads TGTGCCATCAGCAGCAGGGGGCCCAACTATAGCTCTGGGGCCAACGTCCTGACTTTC. As protein: CAISSRGPNYSSGANVLTF. The chain joins TRBV10-3 to TRBJ2-6; 8 bases align to TRBD1. Looked up from germline, CDR1 is ENHRY and CDR2 is SYGVKD. Losses at the gene ends were 6 bases for V and 0 bases for J; bases not matched to a gene: 13. CDR3 length equals 19 residues.

This clone appeared a single time. V gene TRBV27 combines with J gene TRBJ2-7; 7 nucleotides align to TRBD1. With 3 bases clipped from V and 2 bases from J, the junction kept 10 bases outside the gene matches. Looked up from germline, CDR1 is MNHEY and CDR2 is SMNVEV (reference sequence). The CDR3 loop spans 16 amino acids. This chain's CDR3 is CASSLNQGEKTYEQYF. The CDR3 DNA sequence: TGTGCCAGCAGTTTGAATCAGGGGGAGAAAACCTACGAGCAGTACTTC.

The genes are TRBV5-4 and TRBJ1-2, with 10 bases matching TRBD1. The CDR3 runs to 15 residues. The V gene's germline CDR1 is SGHNT and CDR2 YYREEE (reference sequence). V was pared by 2 bases and J by 3 bases, with 4 bases of the junction left unmatched. The CDR3 DNA sequence: TGTGCCAGCAGCTTTAGGGACAGGGGAGACTATGGCTACACCTTC. Translation: CASSFRDRGDYGYTF.

The chain carries TRBV7-9 and TRBJ2-3; 9 bases are shared with TRBD1. This CDR3 has 16 residues. Germline assignment: CDR1 SEHNR and CDR2 FQNEAQ (reference sequence). The J segment lost 2 bases and the V segment lost 5 bases, leaving 8 bases of the junction unmatched. The CDR3 spells CASSPPDRGITDTQYF. The CDR3 DNA is TGTGCCAGCAGCCCCCCGGACAGGGGAATCACAGATACGCAGTATTTT.

For this clone: Relative to the germline gene, one junction end is altered; a read error may explain this. The rearrangement uses TRBV7-7 and TRBJ2-5, with TRBD2 matching over 8 bases. Looked up from germline, CDR1 is SSHAT and CDR2 is FNYEAQ (reference sequence). The CDR3 is 15 residues long. The CDR3 region has the DNA TGTGCTAGCAGCCTCTCCCGCGGGGGGCAGGAGACCCAGTACTTC. Its translation is CASSLSRGGQETQYF. Using reference TRBV7-7 and TRBJ2-5 for the parts outside the CDR3, the full variable domain is GAGVSQSPRYKVTKRGQDVTLRCDPISSHATLYWYQQALGQGPEFLTYFNYEAQPDKSGLPSDRFSAERPEGSISTLTIQRTEQRDSAMYRCASSLSRGGQETQYFGPGTRLLVL.

The chain is built from TRBV7-9 and TRBJ2-5; D perhaps matches TRBD2 (6 bases). Trimming shortened V by 4 bases and J by 4 bases, and 16 bases separated the two germline ends. CDR1 is SEHNR and CDR2 is FQNEAQ in the germline V gene (reference sequence). This CDR3 is built from 15 residues. Here the CDR3 DNA reads TGTGCCAGCAGCTCCCTAGGACCGGAGGGAGAGACCCAGTACTTC. Amino acids: CASSSLGPEGETQYF.

The chain couples TRBV27 to TRBJ2-1, with 7 positions matching TRBD2. The junction had 4 bases not matched to a gene; V was cut back by 3 bases and J by 2 bases. Per the germline V gene, CDR1 is MNHEY and CDR2 is SMNVEV (reference sequence). The CDR3 totals 15 residues. Written as DNA, the CDR3 is TGTGCCAGCAGTTTGTACGGGGGGACCTACAATGAGCAGTTCTTC. It translates to CASSLYGGTYNEQFF.

The chain joins TRBV19 to TRBJ2-7; D may be TRBD1 (5 bases). Germline CDR1 reads LNHDA; CDR2 reads SQIVND (reference sequence). Trimming stripped 6 bases from V and 2 bases from J, with 11 bases between. The CDR3 spans 13 residues. The CDR3 region has the DNA TGTGCCAGTAGCCCTGGACATACCTACGAGCAGTACTTC. Protein sequence: CASSPGHTYEQYF.

CDR3 in DNA: TGCGCCAGCAGCGTGGGCAGGGGGACAGATACGCAGTATTTT. This gives the protein CASSVGRGTDTQYF. The rearrangement joins TRBV5-1 to TRBJ2-3; 7 bases match TRBD1. Trimming removed 4 bases from V and 3 bases from J; junction bases left unmatched: 5. The CDR3 runs to 14 residues. Germline V gene sequence: CDR1 SGHRS, CDR2 YFSETQ.

The chain has TRBV12-5 and TRBJ2-7; tentative D call: TRBD2 (6 bases). Germline-derived CDR1 and CDR2 are LGHNT and FRNRAP. Trimming took off 7 bases at V and 5 bases at J, with 21 bases between the two ends. CDR3 length: 15 amino acids. CDR3 region: CASARGASPGDEQYF. CDR3 DNA sequence: TGTGCTAGTGCCCGCGGGGCTTCCCCGGGGGACGAGCAGTACTTC.

The rearrangement joins TRBV9 to TRBJ2-7; D is possibly TRBD1 or TRBD2 (5 bases each). CDR3 length: 20 residues. Germline values: CDR1 SGDLS, CDR2 YYNGEE. With 3 bases removed from V and 1 base from J, the gap between germline ends came to 29 bases. In nucleotides, the CDR3 is TGTGCCAGCAGCGGGGGATCGGGCACCCGGGGCTTTAAATCATCCTACGAGCAGTACTTC. Residues: CASSGGSGTRGFKSSYEQYF.

The chain is built from TRBV7-6 and TRBJ2-1; D is unclear. V shed 1 base and J shed 3 bases, with 19 bases lying between them. The CDR3 spans 18 residues. CDR1 is SGHVS, CDR2 FNYEAQ, per germline. The CDR3: CASSLEPPVGSYYNEQFF. For the CDR3, the DNA is TGTGCCAGCAGCTTAGAACCCCCGGTGGGCTCCTACTACAATGAGCAGTTCTTC.

The chain has TRBV4-1 and TRBJ1-2; D call uncertain. There are 14 residues in the CDR3. The germline gives CDR1 MGHRA, CDR2 YSYEKL. V lost 0 bases to trimming and J lost 1 base, with 6 bases between them. CDR3 sequence reads: CASSQDMVNYGYTF. Here the CDR3 DNA reads TGCGCCAGCAGCCAAGATATGGTTAACTATGGCTACACCTTC.

This rearrangement joins TRBV19 to TRBJ1-1, with unresolved D. Germline CDR1 and CDR2: LNHDA and SQIVND (reference sequence). Trimming cost V 3 bases and J 3 bases, with 8 bases left between them. CDR3 length: 13 residues. CDR3 loop: CASSIVQDTEAFF. The CDR3 DNA reads TGTGCCAGTAGTATCGTTCAGGACACTGAAGCTTTCTTT.

The chain has TRBV9 and TRBJ2-2, with 8 bases that match TRBD1. The CDR3 is 18 amino acids. Trimming cost V 7 bases and J 5 bases; bases outside gene matches: 19. Germline V gene data show CDR1 as SGDLS and CDR2 as YYNGEE. The CDR3 region is CASSHGTEGQGITGELFF. CDR3 coding DNA: TGTGCCAGCTCCCATGGTACCGAAGGACAGGGAATTACCGGGGAGCTGTTTTTT. Full variable domain (rest looked up from reference TRBV9 and TRBJ2-2): DSGVTQTPKHLITATGQRVTLRCSPRSGDLSVYWYQQSLDQGLQFLIQYYNGEERAKGNILERFSAQQFPDLHSELNLSSLELGDSALYFCASSHGTEGQGITGELFFGEGSRLTVL.